Below are 8 T cell receptor beta chains sequenced from a single sample in a study of blood T cell repertoires in COVID-19. The table came from immunoSEQ multiplex PCR; TCRdb's copy has only in-frame clones and leaves some out. The repertoire consists of 170,000 or so clones, with 80% to 85% occurring once and the leading ten covering under 10%. The specimen was peripheral blood. The receptors were gathered from a woman in her seventies with COVID-19, enrolled during active disease.

This clone showed up just once. The chain carries TRBV30 and TRBJ2-1; the match to TRBD1 covers 7 bases. V lost 2 bases to trimming and J lost 0 bases; unmatched junction nucleotides: 4. Germline CDR1 reads GTSNPN; CDR2 reads SVGIG (reference sequence). The CDR3 runs to 15 residues. The CDR3 sequence: CAWSQPGGSYNEQFF. The CDR3 region has the DNA TGTGCCTGGAGTCAACCAGGGGGCTCCTACAATGAGCAGTTCTTC.

The chain is built from TRBV24-1 and TRBJ1-1; D gene ambiguous. The germline V gene has CDR1 KGHDR and CDR2 SFDVKD. Trimming cost V 3 bases and J 4 bases, with 11 bases left between them. The CDR3 runs to 14 residues. The CDR3 here is CATSDPGSGTEAFF. CDR3 nucleotides: TGTGCCACCAGTGATCCTGGCAGCGGCACTGAAGCTTTCTTT.

CDR3 nucleotides: TGTGCCAGTAGCCTAGCGGGTAGCACAGATACGCAGTATTTT. Translated, it gives CASSLAGSTDTQYF. This sequence joins TRBV19 and TRBJ2-3; 8 bases match TRBD2. Germline loops: CDR1 LNHDA, CDR2 SQIVND (reference sequence). V dropped 6 bases and J dropped 0; count of bases not matched to a gene: 2. The CDR3 consists of 14 residues.

V usage is TRBV27 and J usage is TRBJ1-1, with D possibly being TRBD1 (5 bases). The germline CDR1 and CDR2 sequences are MNHEY and SMNVEV (reference sequence). CDR3 length: 13 amino acids. The ends were cut back, 8 bases at V and 4 bases at J, with 14 bases in the middle. CDR3 amino acids: CASGPQGPTEAFF. CDR3 DNA: TGTGCCAGCGGCCCCCAGGGTCCCACTGAAGCTTTCTTT.

This chain uses TRBV6-5 with TRBJ2-7, with 7 positions matching TRBD1. Germline V gene data show CDR1 as MNHEY and CDR2 as SVGAGI. Trimming removed 5 bases from V and 2 bases from J; junction bases left unmatched: 9. This CDR3 contains 15 residues. The CDR3 region has the DNA TGTGCCAGCAGTCCTTCAGGGGGAAGGCCCTACGAGCAGTACTTC. This gives the protein CASSPSGGRPYEQYF.

V and J are TRBV4-3 and TRBJ2-1; D ambiguous. CDR1 and CDR2 (germline): LGHNA, YSLEER. Trimming shortened V by 0 bases and J by 12 bases, and 9 bases separated the two germline ends. The CDR3 runs 12 residues. The CDR3 loop is CASSQEGARQFF. CDR3 nucleotides: TGCGCCAGCAGCCAAGAAGGAGCGAGGCAGTTCTTC.

The chain uses TRBV19 and TRBJ2-1; D might be TRBD1 (8 bases). This CDR3 comprises 17 residues. Germline V gene data show CDR1 as LNHDA and CDR2 as SQIVND (reference sequence). V lost 7 bases and J lost 5, with 24 bases in between. The CDR3 nucleotides are TGTGCCAGTATCATGCCCAGGGGGCGGGAGAAGGACAATGAGCAGTTCTTC. Protein sequence: CASIMPRGREKDNEQFF.

V gene TRBV28 combines with J gene TRBJ1-2; TRBD1 matches at 8 bases. The CDR3 has 16 amino acids. The V gene end was trimmed by 5 bases and the J gene end by 3 bases; junction bases not matched to a gene: 11. Looked up from germline, CDR1 is MDHEN and CDR2 is SYDVKM. The CDR3 protein is CASSRQILQGDYGYTF. The DNA of the CDR3 is TGTGCCAGCAGTCGCCAGATATTACAGGGGGACTATGGCTACACCTTC.